This TCR beta chain was identified in a study of T cells in tuberculosis. Clones were read by immunoSEQ multiplex PCR, and TCRdb kept only the in-frame ones, dropping some. Of 50,000 to 65,000 clones listed, over 75% were seen once; the top ten hold just over 20%. The CDR3 consists of 17 residues. J lost 0 bases, V lost 2 bases, and 8 bases had no gene match. The germline V gene encodes CDR1 LGHNA and CDR2 YSLEER. Sorting used thawed, overnight-rested PBMC stained with anti-CD3, a viability dye and GMM-loaded CD1B tetramer. CD1B tetramers were loaded with Rhodococcus equi-derived C32 glucose monomycolate. Tetramer-sorted PBMC had been CD14 monocyte-depleted before freezing. From each donor, roughly 99,000 tetramer-negative cells were sorted.

The specimen was CD1b-GMM tetramer-negative cells sorted from PBMCs. This rearrangement joins TRBV4-3 to TRBJ2-7, with 9 bases aligning to TRBD1. The source of this sequence is an adult woman with latent tuberculosis. CDR3 residues: CASSQLGTGPSSYEQYF. In DNA form, the CDR3 reads TGCGCCAGCAGCCAACTCGGGACAGGGCCAAGCTCCTACGAGCAGTACTTC.